Listed below are T cell receptor beta chains from one sample, sequenced in a study of shared clonotypes between healthy human individuals. Data came from immunoSEQ multiplex PCR; TCRdb stores just in-frame clones and leaves some out. Here the sample spans 450,000 to 650,000 clones, roughly 72% being singletons. The sequencing sample was made of PBMCs. The receptor set was obtained from a woman aged 35 to 49 in good health. Some clones in this sample may be carry-over from other donors' samples. The CDR3 runs from the conserved cysteine through the conserved F or W. The order of the fields is J gene, clone size, D gene, V gene, CDR3 DNA, CDR3 protein. D genes are given only for firm matches. For some rows the clone size is stated as once, few or many, or as a class when expanded; others skip it.

j_call: TRBJ2-3; clone_size: -; d_call: -; v_call: TRBV7-6; cdr3_nt: TGTGCCAGCAGCCCCTGGGCCCGCACGGATACGCAGTATTTT; cdr3_aa: CASSPWARTDTQYF
j_call: TRBJ1-3; clone_size: once; d_call: -; v_call: TRBV7-8; cdr3_nt: TGTGCCAGCAGTAGGCCGCCTAGCAGCACCATATATTTT; cdr3_aa: CASSRPPSSTIYF
j_call: TRBJ2-7; clone_size: -; d_call: -; v_call: TRBV27; cdr3_nt: TGTGCCAGCAGACCCCCTTACAGGGTCTGGGGGTACGAGCAGTACTTC; cdr3_aa: CASRPPYRVWGYEQYF
j_call: TRBJ1-1; clone_size: -; d_call: -; v_call: TRBV18; cdr3_nt: TGTGCCAGCTCCCGAGGATTGAGTGACACTGAAGCTTTCTTT; cdr3_aa: CASSRGLSDTEAFF
j_call: TRBJ2-3; clone_size: -; d_call: -; v_call: TRBV7-9; cdr3_nt: TGTGCCAGCAGCCCGACGACAGATACGCAGTATTTT; cdr3_aa: CASSPTTDTQYF
j_call: TRBJ2-7; clone_size: -; d_call: TRBD1; v_call: TRBV5-1; cdr3_nt: TGCGCCAGCAGCCCCCGGACAGGGAAAGGGAACGAGCAGTACTTC; cdr3_aa: CASSPRTGKGNEQYF
j_call: TRBJ1-2; clone_size: -; d_call: -; v_call: TRBV29-1; cdr3_nt: TGCAGCGTGAATCCCCAGCGTATTTATGGCTACACCTTC; cdr3_aa: CSVNPQRIYGYTF
j_call: TRBJ2-1; clone_size: -; d_call: -; v_call: TRBV14; cdr3_nt: TGTGCCAGCAGCCTACCAACCCACCCGGGGAATGAGCAGTTCTTC; cdr3_aa: CASSLPTHPGNEQFF
j_call: TRBJ2-1; clone_size: -; d_call: TRBD2; v_call: TRBV4-3; cdr3_nt: TGCGCCAGCAGGGCCTCGAGCGGGAGGGCCCCCTACAATGAGCAGTTCTTC; cdr3_aa: CASRASSGRAPYNEQFF
j_call: TRBJ2-1; clone_size: -; d_call: TRBD2; v_call: TRBV7-9; cdr3_nt: TGTGCCAGCAGCTTACCGGCGGGGACTAGCGCGTACAATGAGCAGTTCTTC; cdr3_aa: CASSLPAGTSAYNEQFF
j_call: TRBJ2-7; clone_size: -; d_call: -; v_call: TRBV13; cdr3_nt: TGTGCCAGCAGCCCCCATAGCGAGCAGTACTTC; cdr3_aa: CASSPHSEQYF
j_call: TRBJ2-5; clone_size: -; d_call: TRBD2; v_call: TRBV5-1; cdr3_nt: TGCGCCAGCAGCCCGGCGGGGGGGTTCGGAGAGACCCAGTACTTC; cdr3_aa: CASSPAGGFGETQYF
j_call: TRBJ2-1; clone_size: -; d_call: TRBD1; v_call: TRBV30; cdr3_nt: TGTGCCTGGAGTGTACAGGGGGAACCCTACAATGAGCAGTTCTTC; cdr3_aa: CAWSVQGEPYNEQFF
j_call: TRBJ2-1; clone_size: -; d_call: TRBD2; v_call: TRBV7-9; cdr3_nt: TGTGCCAGCAGCCCGCGGGGAACTAGCGCAAGGAGACACAATGAGCAGTTCTTC; cdr3_aa: CASSPRGTSARRHNEQFF
j_call: TRBJ2-1; clone_size: -; d_call: -; v_call: TRBV18; cdr3_nt: TGTGCCAGCGGGACAAACAATGAGCAGTTCTTC; cdr3_aa: CASGTNNEQFF
j_call: TRBJ2-3; clone_size: -; d_call: TRBD1; v_call: TRBV7-9; cdr3_nt: TGTGCCAGCAGCACGACAGGGTTCGCAGATACGCAGTATTTT; cdr3_aa: CASSTTGFADTQYF
j_call: TRBJ2-3; clone_size: once; d_call: -; v_call: TRBV7-8; cdr3_nt: TGTGCCAGCAGCTTAATCCCCGGACTAGATACGCAGTATTTT; cdr3_aa: CASSLIPGLDTQYF
j_call: TRBJ1-5; clone_size: -; d_call: -; v_call: TRBV2; cdr3_nt: TGTGCCAGCAGTGAACACGGAGGTCCACAGCCCCAGCATTTT; cdr3_aa: CASSEHGGPQPQHF
j_call: TRBJ2-4; clone_size: -; d_call: -; v_call: TRBV11-1; cdr3_nt: TGTGCCAGCGGCTCACAGGCGGAAAACATTCAGTACTTC; cdr3_aa: CASGSQAENIQYF
j_call: TRBJ1-5; clone_size: -; d_call: -; v_call: TRBV4-1; cdr3_nt: TGCGCCAGCAGCCAAGGGCCCGAAGAATATAGCAATCAGCCCCAGCATTTT; cdr3_aa: CASSQGPEEYSNQPQHF
j_call: TRBJ1-1; clone_size: -; d_call: -; v_call: TRBV11-3; cdr3_nt: TGTGCCAGCAGCTTAGACCCGAACACTGAAGCTTTCTTT; cdr3_aa: CASSLDPNTEAFF
j_call: TRBJ1-3; clone_size: -; d_call: -; v_call: TRBV6-1; cdr3_nt: TGTGCCAGCAGTGAATCGTCGGCAGGGAGTCTTGGAAACACCATATATTTT; cdr3_aa: CASSESSAGSLGNTIYF
j_call: TRBJ2-3; clone_size: once; d_call: -; v_call: TRBV18; cdr3_nt: TGTGCCAGCTCAACAGGGTTTGCAGATACGCAGTATTTT; cdr3_aa: CASSTGFADTQYF
j_call: TRBJ1-5; clone_size: -; d_call: -; v_call: TRBV6-6; cdr3_nt: TGTGCCAGCAGTTACCGGGACGGAGATCAGCCCCAGCATTTT; cdr3_aa: CASSYRDGDQPQHF
j_call: TRBJ1-5; clone_size: many; d_call: -; v_call: TRBV28; cdr3_nt: TGTGCCAGCAGTGGGGTGGGACGGATCAATCAGCCCCAGCATTTT; cdr3_aa: CASSGVGRINQPQHF
j_call: TRBJ2-1; clone_size: once; d_call: -; v_call: TRBV29-1; cdr3_nt: TGCAGCGCCAGGACTTACAATGAGCAGTTCTTC; cdr3_aa: CSARTYNEQFF
j_call: TRBJ2-7; clone_size: many; d_call: TRBD2; v_call: TRBV4-2; cdr3_nt: TGTGCCAGCAGCCTAGGGACTAGCGGGAGTACATTCTACGAGCAGTACTTC; cdr3_aa: CASSLGTSGSTFYEQYF